This T cell receptor beta chain was identified during a study of chemoradiotherapy in HPV16-positive cancers (dated 2022 in TCRdb). As for the study more broadly: Functional T-cell assays on cells from two HPV16-positive patients defined candidate HPV-specific T-cell clones and common TCR motifs. Next, the candidate HPV-specific TCRs and motifs were followed in TCR repertoires from around 92 patients with HPV-related cancers. The study asked whether T-cell immunity against the HPV oncoproteins E6 and E7 changes during chemoradiotherapy and whether it affects survival. What the work shows at the level of the full study, not this receptor alone: The survival association was reported for HPV16-positive patients, and the functional definition of HPV-specific T cells was derived from only a couple of HPV16-positive patients. Expansion of candidate HPV-specific clones and E7-related TCR motifs was observed in the tumor microenvironment during treatment, whereas no such expansion was observed for non-HPV-specific T cells. In HPV16-positive patients, expansion of HPV-responsive T cells during chemoradiotherapy was found to be associated with improved recurrence-free survival.

Turning to this clone: Its antigen is still unknown. The record has no base qualities; no much larger clone is one base away.

The library was produced with the immunoSEQ multiplex PCR assay. TCRdb's version of the immuneACCESS table is confined to in-frame rearrangements and falls short of the full clone set. An unresolved V gene accounts for under half of the shortfall where checked; the remainder is of unknown origin. The sample table lists roughly 70,000 clones, almost 90% of them with a count of one. Under 4.5% of the sample belongs to the ten largest clones. Repertoires were sampled repeatedly over the course of chemoradiotherapy so that clonal expansion in the tumor microenvironment could be followed. The CDR3 covers 13 residues, taking in both the cysteine and the phenylalanine. Only the CDR3 DNA is retained, 39 bases long and in frame from the first base. CDR1 ENHRY and CDR2 SYGVKD were looked up in the germline V gene. V and J are truncated by 3 bases and 2 bases respectively, leaving an intervening sequence of 8 bases.

Sequences were derived from blood, sampled from a patient who underwent chemoradiotherapy. The TCR was taken from a human donor with HPV-associated anogenital cancer. The sequence is built from TRBV10-3 and TRBJ2-7, with the D gene uncertain. The CDR3 in this case is CAISDFGPYEQYF. Here is the DNA: TGTGCCATCAGTGACTTTGGGCCCTACGAGCAGTACTTC.